This passage covers 6 T cell receptor beta chains from one sample sequenced in a study of T-cell memory formation after mild COVID-19. In TCRdb, the 5' RACE reads were re-called with MiXCR into one record per CDR3 protein. Altogether nearly 110,000 distinct CDR3 sequences are present, approximately 17% being singletons, with the ten largest covering 28%. Source material: PBMCs or a T cell subset sorted from them (not recorded which). The receptors were gathered from an adult woman who had mild COVID-19 (a few samples of this study predate the infection). Cell type and time point are not known.

This clonotype was recorded at least ten times. The genes are TRBV27 and TRBJ2-1; a weak D match, TRBD2 (5 bases). Germline CDR1 reads MNHEY; CDR2 reads SMNVEV (reference sequence). V was clipped by 8 bases and J by 8 bases, with 25 bases between them. CDR3 length equals 16 residues. CDR3 residues: CASALLTGYHLHEQFF. The CDR3 DNA is TGTGCCAGCGCCTTACTAACGGGATACCACCTTCATGAGCAGTTCTTC.

In its sample, this clonotype was seen a few times. This rearrangement joins TRBV5-1 to TRBJ1-2; D unresolved. Trimming took 0 bases from V and 6 from J, leaving 15 bases between them. Germline-derived CDR1 and CDR2 are SGHRS and YFSETQ. This CDR3 has 15 residues. CDR3 region: CASSLVLDSSHGYTF. The CDR3 bases are TGCGCCAGCAGCTTGGTTTTGGACTCATCCCATGGCTACACCTTC.

This clonotype has more than one count but fewer than ten. The V and J genes are TRBV20-1 and TRBJ2-2; TRBD2 is a possible D gene (5 bases). The CDR3 loop spans 15 amino acids. Germline assignment: CDR1 DFQATT and CDR2 SNEGSKA (reference sequence). V was trimmed by 6 bases and J by 6 bases, leaving 20 bases between them. CDR3 DNA: TGCAGTGCCAAGTTCCCGGGGTGGGTCGCCGGGGAGCTGTTTTTT. Translated: CSAKFPGWVAGELFF.

This CDR3 is CSVRVGMNTEAFF. The DNA of the CDR3 is TGCAGCGTTAGGGTAGGTATGAACACTGAAGCTTTCTTT. The gene calls are TRBV29-1 and TRBJ1-1; D is undetermined. The germline V and J ends were trimmed by 5 bases and 0 bases, with 10 bases remaining between them. The CDR3 is 13 amino acids. Germline V gene data show CDR1 as SQVTM and CDR2 as ANQGSEA. Supplemented by reference TRBV29-1 and TRBJ1-1, the full variable domain reads SAVISQKPSRDICQRGTSLTIQCQVDSQVTMMFWYRQQPGQSLTLIATANQGSEATYESGFVIDKFPISRPNLTFSTLTVSNMSPEDSSIYLCSVRVGMNTEAFFGQGTRLTVV.

This clonotype appeared a few times. The V call is TRBV29-1, the J call TRBJ2-7; 12 nucleotides match TRBD1. This CDR3 has 14 residues. V was clipped by 1 base and J by 3 bases; unmatched bases: 1. CDR1 SQVTM and CDR2 ANQGSEA come from the germline V gene. For the CDR3, the DNA is TGCAGCGTTGAAGGGGACAGGGGGCACTACGAGCAGTACTTC. It codes for CSVEGDRGHYEQYF.

This clonotype was seen a handful of times. The chain uses TRBV4-1 and TRBJ1-2, with D tentatively TRBD1 (5 bases). This CDR3 comprises 13 residues. Germline values: CDR1 MGHRA, CDR2 YSYEKL. The ends were cut back, 5 bases at V and 8 bases at J, with 15 bases in the middle. CDR3 amino acids: CASSSGTPPGYTF. CDR3 nucleotide sequence: TGCGCCAGCAGCTCCGGGACTCCCCCGGGCTACACCTTC.